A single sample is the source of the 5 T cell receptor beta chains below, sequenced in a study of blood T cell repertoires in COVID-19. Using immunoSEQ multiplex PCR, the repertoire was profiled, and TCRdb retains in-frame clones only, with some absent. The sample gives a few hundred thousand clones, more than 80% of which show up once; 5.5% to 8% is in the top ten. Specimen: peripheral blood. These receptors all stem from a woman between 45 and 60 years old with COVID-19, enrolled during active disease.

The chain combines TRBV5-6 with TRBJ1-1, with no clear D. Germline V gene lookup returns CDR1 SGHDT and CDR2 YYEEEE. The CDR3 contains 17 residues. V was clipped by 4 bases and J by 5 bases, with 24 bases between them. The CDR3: CASSTLGVSSLATEAFF. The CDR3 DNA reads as TGTGCCAGCAGCACCCTCGGGGTATCTTCCCTGGCTACTGAAGCTTTCTTT.

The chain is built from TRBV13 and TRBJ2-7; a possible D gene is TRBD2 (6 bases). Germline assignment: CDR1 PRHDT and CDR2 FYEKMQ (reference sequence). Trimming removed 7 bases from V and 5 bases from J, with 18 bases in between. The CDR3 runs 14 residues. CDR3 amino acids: CASTDTGRLDEQYF. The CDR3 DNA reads TGTGCCAGCACCGATACCGGGCGACTAGACGAGCAGTACTTC. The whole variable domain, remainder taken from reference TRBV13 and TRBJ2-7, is AAGVIQSPRHLIKEKRETATLKCYPIPRHDTVYWYQQGPGQDPQFLISFYEKMQSDKGSIPDRFSAQQFSDYHSELNMSSLELGDSALYFCASTDTGRLDEQYFGPGTRLTVT.

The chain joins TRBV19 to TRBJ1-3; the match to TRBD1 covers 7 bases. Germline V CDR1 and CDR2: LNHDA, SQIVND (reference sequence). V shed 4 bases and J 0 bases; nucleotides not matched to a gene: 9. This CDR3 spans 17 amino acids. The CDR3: CASSTHRQGFSGNTIYF. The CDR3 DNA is TGTGCCAGTAGTACCCATCGACAGGGATTCTCTGGAAACACCATATATTTT. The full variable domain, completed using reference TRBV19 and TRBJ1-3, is DGGITQSPKYLFRKEGQNVTLSCEQNLNHDAMYWYRQDPGQGLRLIYYSQIVNDFQKGDIAEGYSVSREKKESFPLTVTSAQKNPTAFYLCASSTHRQGFSGNTIYFGEGSWLTVV.

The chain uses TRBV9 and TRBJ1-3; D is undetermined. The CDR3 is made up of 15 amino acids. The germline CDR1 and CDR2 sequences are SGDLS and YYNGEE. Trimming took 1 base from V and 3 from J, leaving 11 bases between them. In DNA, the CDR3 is TGTGCCAGCAGCGTACTTGGAGGGTTTGGAAACACCATATATTTT. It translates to CASSVLGGFGNTIYF.

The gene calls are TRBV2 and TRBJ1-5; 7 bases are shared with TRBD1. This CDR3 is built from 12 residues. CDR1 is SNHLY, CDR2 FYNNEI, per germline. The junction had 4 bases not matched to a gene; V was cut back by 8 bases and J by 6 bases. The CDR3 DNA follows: TGTGCCAGCTCCACAGGGGCTCAGCCCCAGCATTTT. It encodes CASSTGAQPQHF.